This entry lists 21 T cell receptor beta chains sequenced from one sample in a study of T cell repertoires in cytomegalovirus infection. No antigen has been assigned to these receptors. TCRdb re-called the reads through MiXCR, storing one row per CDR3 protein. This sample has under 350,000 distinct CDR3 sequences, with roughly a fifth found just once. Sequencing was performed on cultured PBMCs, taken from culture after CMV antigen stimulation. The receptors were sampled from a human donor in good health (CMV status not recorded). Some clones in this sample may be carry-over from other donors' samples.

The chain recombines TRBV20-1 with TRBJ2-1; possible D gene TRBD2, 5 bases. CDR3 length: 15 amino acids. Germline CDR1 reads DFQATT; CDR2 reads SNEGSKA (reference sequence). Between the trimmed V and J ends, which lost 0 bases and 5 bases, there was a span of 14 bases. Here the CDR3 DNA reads TGCAGTGCTAGAGACCCCGGGGTGTTGGACAATGAGCAGTTCTTC. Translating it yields CSARDPGVLDNEQFF.

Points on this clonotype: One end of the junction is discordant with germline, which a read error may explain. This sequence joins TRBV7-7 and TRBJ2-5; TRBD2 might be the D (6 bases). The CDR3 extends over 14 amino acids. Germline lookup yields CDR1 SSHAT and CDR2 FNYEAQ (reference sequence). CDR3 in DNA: TGTGCTAGCAGTCCCAGCCCGGGAGAAGAGACCCAGTACTTC. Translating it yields CASSPSPGEETQYF. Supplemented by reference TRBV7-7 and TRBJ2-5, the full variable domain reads GAGVSQSPRYKVTKRGQDVTLRCDPISSHATLYWYQQALGQGPEFLTYFNYEAQPDKSGLPSDRFSAERPEGSISTLTIQRTEQRDSAMYRCASSPSPGEETQYFGPGTRLLVL.

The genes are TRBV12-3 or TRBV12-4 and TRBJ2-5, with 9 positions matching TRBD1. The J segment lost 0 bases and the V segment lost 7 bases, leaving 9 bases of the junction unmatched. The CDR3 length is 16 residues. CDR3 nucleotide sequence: TGTGCCAGCAACCCTCGGGACAGGGCGTACCAAGAGACCCAGTACTTC. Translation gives CASNPRDRAYQETQYF.

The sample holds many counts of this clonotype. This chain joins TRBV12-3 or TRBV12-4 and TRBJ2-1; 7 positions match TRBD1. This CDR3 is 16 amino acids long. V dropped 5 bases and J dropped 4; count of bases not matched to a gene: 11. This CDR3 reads CASSTGMGQQYNEQFF. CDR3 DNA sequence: TGTGCCAGCAGTACAGGCATGGGACAGCAATACAATGAGCAGTTCTTC.

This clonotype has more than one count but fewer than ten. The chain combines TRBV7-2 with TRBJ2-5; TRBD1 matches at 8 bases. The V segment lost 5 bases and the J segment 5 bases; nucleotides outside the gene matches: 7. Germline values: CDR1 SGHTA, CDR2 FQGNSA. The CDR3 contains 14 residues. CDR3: CASSRQGQGETQYF. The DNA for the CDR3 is TGTGCCAGCAGCCGACAGGGGCAAGGGGAGACCCAGTACTTC. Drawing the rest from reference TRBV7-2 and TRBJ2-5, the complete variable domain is GAGVSQSPSNKVTEKGKDVELRCDPISGHTALYWYRQSLGQGLEFLIYFQGNSAPDKSGLPSDRFSAERTGGSVSTLTIQRTQQEDSAVYLCASSRQGQGETQYFGPGTRLLVL.

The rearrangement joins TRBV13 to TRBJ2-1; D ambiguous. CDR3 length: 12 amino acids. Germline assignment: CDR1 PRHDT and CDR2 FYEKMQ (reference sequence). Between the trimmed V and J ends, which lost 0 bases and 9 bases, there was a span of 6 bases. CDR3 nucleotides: TGTGCCAGCAGCTTAGGCCGCGGTGAGCAGTTCTTC. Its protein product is CASSLGRGEQFF.

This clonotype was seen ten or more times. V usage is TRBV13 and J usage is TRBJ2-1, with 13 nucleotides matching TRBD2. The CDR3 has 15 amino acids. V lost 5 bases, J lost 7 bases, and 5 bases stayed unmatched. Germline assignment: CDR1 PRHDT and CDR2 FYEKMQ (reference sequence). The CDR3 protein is CASSGGTSGTNEQFF. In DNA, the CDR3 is TGTGCCAGCAGCGGCGGGACTAGCGGGACGAATGAGCAGTTCTTC.

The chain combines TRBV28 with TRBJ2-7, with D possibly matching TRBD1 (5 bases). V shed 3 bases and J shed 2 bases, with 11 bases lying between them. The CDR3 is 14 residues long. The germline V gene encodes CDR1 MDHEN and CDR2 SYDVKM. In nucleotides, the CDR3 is TGTGCCAGCAGTTTGGGCCGACAGACCTACGAGCAGTACGTC. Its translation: CASSLGRQTYEQYV.

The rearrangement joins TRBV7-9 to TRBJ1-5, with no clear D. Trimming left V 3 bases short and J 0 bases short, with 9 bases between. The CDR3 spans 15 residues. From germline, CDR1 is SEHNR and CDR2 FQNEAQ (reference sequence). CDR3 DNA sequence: TGTGCCAGCAGCTTTCACGGAAATAGCAATCAGCCCCAGCATTTT. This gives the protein CASSFHGNSNQPQHF.

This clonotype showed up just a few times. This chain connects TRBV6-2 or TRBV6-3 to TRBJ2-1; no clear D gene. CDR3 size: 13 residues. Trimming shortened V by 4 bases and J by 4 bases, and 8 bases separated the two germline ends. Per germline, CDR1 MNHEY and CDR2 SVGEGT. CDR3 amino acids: CASSLLRYNEQFF. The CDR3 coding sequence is TGTGCCAGCAGTTTGTTAAGATACAATGAGCAGTTCTTC.

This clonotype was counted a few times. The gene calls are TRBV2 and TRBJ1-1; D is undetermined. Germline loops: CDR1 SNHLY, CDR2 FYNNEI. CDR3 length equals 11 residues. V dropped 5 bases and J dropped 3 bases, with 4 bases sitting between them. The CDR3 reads CASSTYTEAFF. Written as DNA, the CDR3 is TGTGCCAGCAGTACGTACACTGAAGCTTTCTTT.

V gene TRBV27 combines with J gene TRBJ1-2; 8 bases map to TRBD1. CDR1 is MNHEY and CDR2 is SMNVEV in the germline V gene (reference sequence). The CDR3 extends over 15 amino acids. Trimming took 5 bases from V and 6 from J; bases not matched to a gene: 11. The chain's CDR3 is CASSTRGQAKDGYTF. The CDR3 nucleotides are TGTGCCAGCAGTACGAGGGGACAGGCCAAGGATGGCTACACCTTC.

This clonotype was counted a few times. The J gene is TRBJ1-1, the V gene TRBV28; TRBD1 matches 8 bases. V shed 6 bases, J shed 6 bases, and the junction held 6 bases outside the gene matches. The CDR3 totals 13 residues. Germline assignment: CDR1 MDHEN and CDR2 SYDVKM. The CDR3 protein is CASSLQGVAEAFF. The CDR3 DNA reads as TGTGCCAGCAGCTTACAGGGGGTCGCTGAAGCTTTCTTT.

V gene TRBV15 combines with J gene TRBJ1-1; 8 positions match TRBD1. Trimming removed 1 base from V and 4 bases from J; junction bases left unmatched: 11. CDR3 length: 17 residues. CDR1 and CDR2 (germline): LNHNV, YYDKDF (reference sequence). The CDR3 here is CATSRGGQGFRSTEAFF. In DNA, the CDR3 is TGTGCCACCAGCAGAGGCGGACAGGGCTTCCGTTCCACTGAAGCTTTCTTT.

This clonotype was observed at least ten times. CDR3 in amino acids: CASRWGDGNEQFF. CDR3 nucleotide sequence: TGTGCCAGCCGGTGGGGGGATGGCAATGAGCAGTTCTTC. The gene calls are TRBV6-1 and TRBJ2-1; the D gene is possibly TRBD2 (6 bases). V was shortened by 8 bases and J by 6 bases, with 14 bases between the two germline ends. The CDR3 is 13 residues long. CDR1 MNHNS and CDR2 SASEGT come from the germline V gene.

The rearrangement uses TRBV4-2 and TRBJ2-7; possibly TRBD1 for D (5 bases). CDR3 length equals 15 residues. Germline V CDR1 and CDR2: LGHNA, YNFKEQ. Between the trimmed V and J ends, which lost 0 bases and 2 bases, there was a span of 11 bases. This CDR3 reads CASSQDLQGTYEQYF. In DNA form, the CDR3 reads TGTGCCAGCAGCCAAGATCTGCAGGGAACCTACGAGCAGTACTTC.

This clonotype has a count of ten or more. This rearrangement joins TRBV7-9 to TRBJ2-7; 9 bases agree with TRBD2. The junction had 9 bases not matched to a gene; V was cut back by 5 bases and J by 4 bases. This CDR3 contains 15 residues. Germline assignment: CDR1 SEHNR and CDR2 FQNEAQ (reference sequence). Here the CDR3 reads CASSPQAGGWYEQYV. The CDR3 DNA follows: TGTGCCAGCAGCCCGCAAGCGGGAGGTTGGTACGAGCAGTACGTC.

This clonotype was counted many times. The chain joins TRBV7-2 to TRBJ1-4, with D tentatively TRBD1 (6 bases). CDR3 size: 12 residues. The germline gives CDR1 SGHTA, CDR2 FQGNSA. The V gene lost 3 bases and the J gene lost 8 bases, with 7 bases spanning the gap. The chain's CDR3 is CASSLQGEKLFF. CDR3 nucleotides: TGTGCCAGCAGCTTGCAGGGGGAAAAACTGTTTTTT.

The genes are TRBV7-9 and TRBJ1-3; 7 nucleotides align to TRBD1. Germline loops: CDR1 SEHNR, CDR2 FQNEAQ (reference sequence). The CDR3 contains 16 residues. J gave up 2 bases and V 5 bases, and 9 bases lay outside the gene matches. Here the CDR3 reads CASSPYRGQPGNTIYF. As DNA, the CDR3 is TGTGCCAGCAGCCCCTACAGGGGTCAACCTGGAAACACCATATATTTT.

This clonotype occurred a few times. Here the CDR3 reads CASSPVPNTEAFF. In nucleotides, the CDR3 is TGTGCCAGCAGCCCAGTACCTAACACTGAAGCTTTCTTT. V is TRBV7-2 and J is TRBJ1-1; no definite D call. CDR3 size: 13 residues. Germline V gene data show CDR1 as SGHTA and CDR2 as FQGNSA. Deletions cut 5 bases from V and 2 bases from J, with 9 bases between.

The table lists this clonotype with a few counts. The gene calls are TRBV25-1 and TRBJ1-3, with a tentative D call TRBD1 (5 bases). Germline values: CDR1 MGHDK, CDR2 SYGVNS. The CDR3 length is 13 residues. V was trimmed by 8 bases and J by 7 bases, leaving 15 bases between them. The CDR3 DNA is TGTGCCAGCGCTCGGGGGTGGGCTAACACCATATATTTT. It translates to CASARGWANTIYF.